This T cell receptor beta chain was recorded in a study of blood T cell repertoires in COVID-19 (TCRdb year 2020). Broadly, across the study: The collaborator samples originated in the United States, Italy and Spain and spanned the acute and convalescent phases of COVID-19. Samples came from the ongoing ImmuneRACE study (first 160 participants) plus 1,254 subjects from 6 global collaborators. Where available, HLA class I and class II types were obtained from metadata supplied by the sample provider rather than from assay-based typing. The sample metadata nearly always contained a de-identified subject ID, COVID-19 status, age in years and sex. The dataset comprised deeply sampled blood TCRbeta repertoires from subjects exposed to, actively infected with, or recovered from COVID-19. The repertoires were released in a freely available public database meant as a resource for research on the immune response to SARS-CoV-2. The prospective study material was composed of cDNA or gDNA derived from T cells, B-cell-depleted T cells, or PBMCs.

The immunoSEQ Assay, a bias-controlled multiplex PCR, was used to amplify TCRbeta CDR3 regions from genomic DNA. The published analysis was carried out like this. The number of nucleated cells in each sample was estimated from the amplification of reference gene primers within the assay. Sequence reads were collapsed and filtered to measure the absolute abundance of every unique TCRbeta CDR3 rearrangement. For each sample, productive Simpson clonality was calculated as the square root of Simpson's diversity index over productive rearrangements. This is the immuneACCESS table as TCRdb keeps it, with only in-frame sequences that have V and J called. A part of the clones is gone; compared with another copy, unresolved V genes explain less than half, and the rest is unexplained. V, J and clone size were drawn from that table, and D and trimming were deduced from the DNA. The sample table lists under 300,000 clones, about four fifths of them with a count of one. The top ten constitute 8% to 10% of the sample.

Worth noting for this clone: Its antigen remains undetermined. No base-level quality is on record; no much larger clone is a single base apart.

CDR1 and CDR2, looked up from the germline V gene, are MNHEY and SVGAGI. Ends trimmed: V by 10 bases, J by 4 bases; bases unmatched to a gene: 15. From the cysteine up to the phenylalanine, the CDR3 has a length of 15 residues. The retained sequence is limited to the CDR3, 45 bases, with the frame set at the first base. Another Seattle source contributed samples from volunteer blood donors who had recovered from COVID-19. Each collaborating institution followed its own protocols to collect whole blood in K2EDTA tubes. For TCRbeta analysis, collaborator samples were shipped as frozen whole blood, as isolated PBMCs, or as DNA extracted from either sample type. Findings and caveats that apply to the study as a whole: The quantity of clinical and demographic metadata differed by source and by participant and was supplied without curation.

The source of this sequence is a woman between 50 and 59 years old who had recovered from COVID-19. The chain joins TRBV6-5 to TRBJ1-2, with TRBD1 identical over 7 junction bases. The sample taken for sequencing was peripheral blood. The CDR3 sequence is CATPDREFARYGYTF. Read as DNA, the sequence is TGTGCCACCCCTGACAGGGAGTTTGCCCGCTATGGCTACACCTTC.